This TCR beta chain originates from a study of T cells in Graves' hyperthyroidism and ophthalmopathy. RNA transcripts were the template for amplifying TCR beta CDR3 regions. HTBI primers were the set used in a first-round RT-PCR of the TCR CDR3. TCRdb independently ran MiXCR on the multiplex PCR reads; one entry per CDR3 protein. In the table there are fewer than 400,000 distinct CDR3 sequences, approximately 15% of which are singletons. With 2 bases clipped from V and 6 bases from J, the junction kept 7 bases outside the gene matches. Per the germline V gene, CDR1 is MNHEY and CDR2 is SMNVEV (reference sequence). The CDR3 consists of 15 residues. On the basis of clinical symptoms, serum thyroxine and TRAb, thyroid ultrasound and orbital computed tomography, diagnoses were made. There are many counts of this clonotype.

The sequence was obtained from a man aged 30 to 45 with Graves' hyperthyroidism. This chain uses TRBV27 with TRBJ2-1, with TRBD1 identical over 7 bases. The sequencing sample was made of blood. The CDR3, as DNA: TGTGCCAGCAGTTTAAGCCCGACAGGGATCAATGAGCAGTTCTTC. It is translated as CASSLSPTGINEQFF.